This T cell receptor (beta chain) is drawn from a study of T-cell reconstitution after alpha-beta-depleted transplantation in children. J lost 7 bases, V lost 3 bases, and 9 bases had no gene match. Germline-derived CDR1 and CDR2 are DFQATT and SNEGSKA (reference sequence). CDR3 length equals 14 residues. Overall study results and limits: Surviving recipient T cells and intrathymic progenitors accounted for some patients' high TCRbeta diversity at day 60. A year had passed since transplant, and T-cell counts and diversity by then came mostly from newly produced T cells. Expanded clones from the graft, numbering several hundred, reportedly supplied alpha-beta T cells about two months after transplant.

Preparing the TCRbeta library involved the use of unique molecular identifiers. Using its own MiXCR run on the PCR reads, TCRdb lists one record per CDR3 protein. Counted here are 350,000 to 500,000 distinct CDR3 sequences, about 40% occurring once; the ten biggest clones make up approximately 30%. In regard to this clonotype: The antigen is not known.

Sequencing used PBMCs, obtained before TCRalphabeta/CD19-depleted stem cell transplant. This chain uses TRBV20-1 with TRBJ2-1; 7 bases line up with TRBD2. This TCR derives from a girl aged 2 to 9 with aplastic anemia, due to receive a stem cell transplant. The CDR3 sequence: CSASYRTSLNEQFF. CDR3 bases: TGCAGTGCTAGTTACCGGACTAGTTTGAATGAGCAGTTCTTC.